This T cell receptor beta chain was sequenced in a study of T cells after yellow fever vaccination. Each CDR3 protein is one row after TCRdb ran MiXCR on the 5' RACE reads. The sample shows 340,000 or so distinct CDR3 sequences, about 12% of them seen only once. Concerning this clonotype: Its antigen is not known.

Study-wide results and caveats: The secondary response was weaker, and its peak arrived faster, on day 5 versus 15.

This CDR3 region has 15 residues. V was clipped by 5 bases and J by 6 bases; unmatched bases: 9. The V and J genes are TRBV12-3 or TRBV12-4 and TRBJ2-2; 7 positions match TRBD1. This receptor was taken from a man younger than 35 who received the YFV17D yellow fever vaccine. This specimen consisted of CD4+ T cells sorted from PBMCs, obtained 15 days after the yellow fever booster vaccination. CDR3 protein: CASSPDDRVAGELFF. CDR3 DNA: TGTGCCAGCAGTCCCGACGACAGGGTTGCCGGGGAGCTGTTTTTT.